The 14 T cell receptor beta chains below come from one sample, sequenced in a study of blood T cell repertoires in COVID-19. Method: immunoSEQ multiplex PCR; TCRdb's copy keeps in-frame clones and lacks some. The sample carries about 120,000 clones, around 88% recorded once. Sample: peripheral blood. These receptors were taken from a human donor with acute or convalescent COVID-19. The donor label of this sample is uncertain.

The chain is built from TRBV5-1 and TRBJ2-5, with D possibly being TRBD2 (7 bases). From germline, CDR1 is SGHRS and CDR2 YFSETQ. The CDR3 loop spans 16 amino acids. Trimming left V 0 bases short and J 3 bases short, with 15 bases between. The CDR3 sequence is CASSLDPAGAEETQYF. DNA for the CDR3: TGCGCCAGCAGCTTGGACCCCGCGGGGGCCGAAGAGACCCAGTACTTC.

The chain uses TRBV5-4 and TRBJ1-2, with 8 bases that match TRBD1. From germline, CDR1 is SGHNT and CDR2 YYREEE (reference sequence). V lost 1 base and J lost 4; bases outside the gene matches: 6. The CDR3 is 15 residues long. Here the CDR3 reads CASSLSTTGAYGYTF. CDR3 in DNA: TGTGCCAGCAGCTTGTCAACGACAGGGGCCTATGGCTACACCTTC.

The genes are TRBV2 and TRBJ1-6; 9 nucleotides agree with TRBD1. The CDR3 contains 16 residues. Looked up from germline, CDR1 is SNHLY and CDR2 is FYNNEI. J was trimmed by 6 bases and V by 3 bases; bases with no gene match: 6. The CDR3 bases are TGTGCCAGCAGTGATCTAGGGGGACAGGGTAATTCACCCCTCCACTTT. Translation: CASSDLGGQGNSPLHF.

The CDR3: CASSLVGFKAFF. CDR3 in DNA: TGTGCCAGCAGCTTGGTCGGGTTTAAAGCTTTCTTT. The chain employs TRBV5-5 and TRBJ1-1; D unclear. Per germline, CDR1 SGHKS and CDR2 YYEKEE (reference sequence). V dropped 0 bases and J dropped 9 bases, with 9 bases sitting between them. The CDR3 is 12 amino acids.

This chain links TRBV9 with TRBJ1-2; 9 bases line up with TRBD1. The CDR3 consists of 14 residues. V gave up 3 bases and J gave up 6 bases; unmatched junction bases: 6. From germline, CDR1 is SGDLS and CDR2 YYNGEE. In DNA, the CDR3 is TGTGCCAGCAGCGACCGGGACAGGGTAAATGGCTACACCTTC. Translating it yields CASSDRDRVNGYTF.

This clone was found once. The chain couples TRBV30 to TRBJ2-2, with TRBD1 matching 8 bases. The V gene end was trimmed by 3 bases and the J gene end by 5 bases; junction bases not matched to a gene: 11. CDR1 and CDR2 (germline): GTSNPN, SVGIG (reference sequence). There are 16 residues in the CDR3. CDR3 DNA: TGTGCCTGGAGGGGCCGGGGGACAGGACCAACCGGGGAGCTGTTTTTT. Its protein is CAWRGRGTGPTGELFF. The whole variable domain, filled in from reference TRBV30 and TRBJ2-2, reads SQTIHQWPATLVQPVGSPLSLECTVEGTSNPNLYWYRQAAGRGLQLLFYSVGIGQISSEVPQNLSASRPQDRQFILSSKKLLLSDSGFYLCAWRGRGTGPTGELFFGEGSRLTVL.

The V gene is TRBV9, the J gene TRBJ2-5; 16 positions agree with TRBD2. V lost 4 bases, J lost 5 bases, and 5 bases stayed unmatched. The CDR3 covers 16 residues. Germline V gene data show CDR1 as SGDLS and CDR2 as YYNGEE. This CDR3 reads CASSRGGLAGGETQYF. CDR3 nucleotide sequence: TGTGCCAGCAGCCGGGGGGGACTAGCGGGAGGGGAGACCCAGTACTTC.

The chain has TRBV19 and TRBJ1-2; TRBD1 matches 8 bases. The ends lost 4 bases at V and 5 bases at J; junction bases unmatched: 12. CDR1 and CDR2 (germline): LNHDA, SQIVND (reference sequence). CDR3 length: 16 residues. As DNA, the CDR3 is TGTGCCAGTAGTAGACCAAGGAGGACAGGGCTTTATGGCTACACCTTC. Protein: CASSRPRRTGLYGYTF.

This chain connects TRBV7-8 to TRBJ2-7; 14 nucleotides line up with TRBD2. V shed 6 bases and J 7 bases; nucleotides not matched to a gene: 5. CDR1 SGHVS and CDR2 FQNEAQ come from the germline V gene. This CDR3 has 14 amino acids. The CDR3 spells CASRRLAGGREQYF. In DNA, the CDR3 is TGTGCCAGCAGAAGACTAGCGGGGGGGCGTGAGCAGTACTTC.

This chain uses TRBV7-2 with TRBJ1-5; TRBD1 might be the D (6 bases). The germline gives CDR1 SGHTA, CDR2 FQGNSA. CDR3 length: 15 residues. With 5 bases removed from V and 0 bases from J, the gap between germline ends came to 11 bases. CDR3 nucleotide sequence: TGTGCCAGCAGCGCGGACAGCCCTAGCAATCAGCCCCAGCATTTT. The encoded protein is CASSADSPSNQPQHF.

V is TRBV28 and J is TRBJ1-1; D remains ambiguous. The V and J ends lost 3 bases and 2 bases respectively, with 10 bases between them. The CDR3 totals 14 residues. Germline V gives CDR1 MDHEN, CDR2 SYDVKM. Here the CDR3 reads CASSLAWFNTEAFF. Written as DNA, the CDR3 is TGTGCCAGCAGTTTGGCCTGGTTTAACACTGAAGCTTTCTTT.

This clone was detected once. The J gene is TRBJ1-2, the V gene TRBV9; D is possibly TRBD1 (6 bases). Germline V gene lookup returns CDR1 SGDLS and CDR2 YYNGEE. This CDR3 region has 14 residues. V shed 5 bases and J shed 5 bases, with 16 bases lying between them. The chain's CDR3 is CASRRQGSEYGYTF. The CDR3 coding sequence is TGTGCCAGCAGGAGGCAGGGGTCAGAGTATGGCTACACCTTC.

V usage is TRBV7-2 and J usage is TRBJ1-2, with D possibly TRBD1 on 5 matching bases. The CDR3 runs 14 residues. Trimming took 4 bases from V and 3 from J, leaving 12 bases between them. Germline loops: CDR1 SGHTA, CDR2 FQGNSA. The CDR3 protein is CASSSQGGDYGYTF. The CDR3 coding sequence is TGTGCCAGCAGCTCCCAGGGTGGGGACTATGGCTACACCTTC.

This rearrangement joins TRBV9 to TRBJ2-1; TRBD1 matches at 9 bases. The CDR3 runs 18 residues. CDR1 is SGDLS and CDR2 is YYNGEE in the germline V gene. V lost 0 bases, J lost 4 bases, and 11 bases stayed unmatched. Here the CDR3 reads CASSVVPNPGQGYNEQFF. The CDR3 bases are TGTGCCAGCAGCGTAGTACCGAATCCGGGACAGGGTTACAATGAGCAGTTCTTC.